Listed below are T cell receptor beta chains from one sample, sequenced in a study of OX40 agonist ivuxolimab in advanced cancers. The data were produced by immunoSEQ multiplex PCR, yet TCRdb's version contains in-frame clones alone and is incomplete. This table has tens of thousands of clones, around 90% appearing once. The sequences come from CD4+ or CD8+ T cells sorted from blood, collected in a trial of the OX40 agonist ivuxolimab. These receptors were taken from an adult with an advanced solid tumor such as melanoma, head and neck, liver or kidney cancer. Each CDR3 is given with its conserved first and last residue. A D gene is named only where the DNA matches it firmly. Not every row has a clone size; where given, it reads once, few, many or a size class.

.	few	TRBV23-1	TRBJ2-7	TGCGCCAGCAGTCAATCGGGTGGTTATCTTTGGTTCGAGCAGTACTTC	CASSQSGGYLWFEQYF
.	.	TRBV6-4	TRBJ1-2	TGTGCCAGCAGTGTGGTAGTTGGGGGCGAACCTCAAACTAACTATGGCTACACCTTC	CASSVVVGGEPQTNYGYTF
.	.	TRBV21-1	TRBJ1-5	TGTGCCAGCAGCCGTACCACTAGGGAGGGTCAGCCCCAGCATTTT	CASSRTTREGQPQHF
TRBD2	.	TRBV28	TRBJ2-2	TGTGCCAGCAGTCAAAGGGCGCTAGCGGGAGACACCGGGGAGCTGTTTTTT	CASSQRALAGDTGELFF
.	.	TRBV4-3	TRBJ2-7	TGCGCCAGCAGCCAAGAGGTATTGGGACACAACTCCTACGAGCAGTACTTC	CASSQEVLGHNSYEQYF
.	.	TRBV6-5	TRBJ2-3	TGTGCCAGCAGTCAGTCAGATACGCAGTATTTT	CASSQSDTQYF
.	once	TRBV14	TRBJ2-1	TGTGCCAGCAGCCAAGATGCAGCGGAGCAGTTCTTC	CASSQDAAEQFF
TRBD2	.	TRBV7-8	TRBJ2-5	TGTGCCAGCAGCGCGCGGGAGGGCCATACAGAGACCCAGTACTTC	CASSAREGHTETQYF
.	.	TRBV6-1	TRBJ1-3	TGTGCCAGCAGTGAGATATCGGGGGATTCCATATATTTT	CASSEISGDSIYF
TRBD2	.	TRBV28	TRBJ2-1	TGTGCCAGCACCGTTGGGACTAGCTCCTACAATGAGCAGTTCTTC	CASTVGTSSYNEQFF
.	once	TRBV7-2	TRBJ2-2	TGTGCCAGCAGCCTAACGGGAGTCACCGGGGAGCTGTTTTTT	CASSLTGVTGELFF
.	.	TRBV10-2	TRBJ1-5	TGCGCCAGCAGTGAGGGCCTCGGTGCAGGCAATCAGCCCCAGCATTTT	CASSEGLGAGNQPQHF
.	.	TRBV6-4	TRBJ1-2	TGTGCCAGCAGTGACGGGGCCCGTGGTGGCTACACCTTC	CASSDGARGGYTF
TRBD2	few	TRBV18	TRBJ2-7	TGTGCCAGCTCACCCCCAGAAGGACTAGCGGGTAACTACGAGCAGTACTTC	CASSPPEGLAGNYEQYF
TRBD1	.	TRBV2	TRBJ1-1	TGTGCCAGCACTGGACAGGGGAACACTGAAGCTTTCTTT	CASTGQGNTEAFF
.	.	TRBV7-2	TRBJ2-7	TGTGCCAGCAGCTCCCGAGGCGGCACCTACGAGCAGTACTTC	CASSSRGGTYEQYF
.	.	TRBV29-1	TRBJ1-2	TGCAGCGTTGGGGCTCCGGACTATGGCTACACCTTC	CSVGAPDYGYTF
TRBD1	.	TRBV30	TRBJ2-3	TGTGCCTGGAGCGCTAAGGGACAGGGTTCCACAGATACACAGTATTTT	CAWSAKGQGSTDTQYF
.	.	TRBV5-6	TRBJ2-3	TGTGCCAGCAGCTTGTATCTCAGTCCTAGCACAGATACGCAGTATTTT	CASSLYLSPSTDTQYF
.	.	TRBV21-1	TRBJ2-1	TGTGCCAGCAGCGCGCCGCCGAGTGGACTAGCGGGAGTTAAGGTGTACAATGAGCAGTTCTTC	CASSAPPSGLAGVKVYNEQFF
TRBD2	.	TRBV5-4	TRBJ2-5	TGTGCCAGCAGCCCCGGGCGACTAGCGGGAGGGCAAGAGACCCAGTACTTC	CASSPGRLAGGQETQYF
TRBD1	.	TRBV6-5	TRBJ1-4	TGTGCCAGCAGCGGACAGGGCGCTAATGAAAAACTGTTTTTT	CASSGQGANEKLFF
.	.	TRBV6-1	TRBJ1-2	TGTGCCAGCAGTGAAGAGAGGCCCGGGCTCTATGGCTACACCTTC	CASSEERPGLYGYTF
TRBD1	.	TRBV11-2	TRBJ2-5	TGTGCCAGCAGCAGCCGGGACAGGGGGCTATTAGGGGAGACCCAGTACTTC	CASSSRDRGLLGETQYF
TRBD1	.	TRBV5-1	TRBJ2-7	TGCGCCAGCAGCTTGACAGGGGCCGTAGTTTACGAGCAGTACTTC	CASSLTGAVVYEQYF
.	.	TRBV2	TRBJ2-2	TGTGCCAGCAGTGAACAGGCCGGGGAGCTGTTTTTT	CASSEQAGELFF
.	.	TRBV7-6	TRBJ1-1	TGTGCCAGCAGCTTAGCCGCCTCAGCGACTGAAGCTTTCTTT	CASSLAASATEAFF
TRBD2	.	TRBV28	TRBJ2-1	TGTGCCAGCGGATCGCCCAGCGGGAGCACAAGTGAGCAGTTCTTC	CASGSPSGSTSEQFF
.	.	TRBV27	TRBJ2-3	TGTGCCAGCAGTTCCGGCATTCCAGATACGCAGTATTTT	CASSSGIPDTQYF
.	.	TRBV18	TRBJ2-5	TGTGCCAGCTCACCGGTGGCAAGCGAAGAGACCCAGTACTTC	CASSPVASEETQYF
TRBD1	.	TRBV19	TRBJ2-2	TGTGCCAGTAGTAGGGGGCAGGGGGCGAACACCGGGGAGCTGTTTTTT	CASSRGQGANTGELFF
TRBD1	few	TRBV25-1	TRBJ2-7	TGTGCCAGCAGTGAATTTGGCCAGGGGGCACCCTCCTACGAGCAGTACTTC	CASSEFGQGAPSYEQYF